This TCR beta chain was found in a study of CD8+CD57+ T cells in acquired aplastic anemia. About the study: An average of around 3.5 ug of DNA was obtained from sorted CD4+ and CD8+ cells. Notes on the study in general: Patients and controls shared 25 to 35 CD8+ CDR3 sequences, which appeared highly expressed in patients and within their immunodominant clones. Patient and control CD8+ Simpson's diversity was not significantly different.

Using genomic DNA as the template, TCR beta VDJ and CDR3 profiling was carried out. TCRdb re-called the reads through MiXCR, storing one row per CDR3 protein. Among roughly 150,000 distinct CDR3 sequences, 45% to 55% were seen once, and the ten largest hold around 2.9%. CDR3 length equals 11 residues. Germline CDR1 reads WNHNN; CDR2 reads SYGVQD (reference sequence). V gave up 8 bases and J gave up 2 bases, with 4 bases separating them. CD8+CD57+ cell expansion had been shown by flow cytometry in patients chosen for sequencing. Patient blood was sampled before any therapy had been received. In this sample, this clonotype turned up many times. Its antigen is unidentified.

This receptor was identified in a human donor with aplastic anemia. Material for sequencing was sorted CD4+, CD8+, or CD8+CD57+ T cells (not recorded which) from PBMCs. The chain combines TRBV10-1 with TRBJ1-5, with no clear D. The CDR3 reads CASQCNQPQHF. The DNA of the CDR3 is TGCGCCAGCCAATGCAATCAGCCCCAGCATTTT.